This T cell receptor beta chain stems from a study of T cells expressing NK-cell markers (dated by TCRdb to the early 2020s). In the study overall: TCR beta-chain repertoires were profiled in sorted CD3+CD56+NKG2C+, CD3+CD56+NKG2C- and CD3+CD56-NKG2C+ T-cell subsets from seven or eight donors. Among the eight sequenced donors, only one was HCMV-seronegative, while the other seven were HCMV-seropositive. All eight donors whose samples were sequenced were randomly selected healthy volunteers, three of them men and five women. The libraries were sequenced on Illumina HiSeq 2000/2500, MiSeq or NextSeq, producing 2 x 150 bp reads. Study-wide conclusions, independent of this receptor: It remained unclear whether the expanded NKG2C-expressing T cell clones were specific for HCMV antigens. In six donors, the dominant CD3+CD56+NKG2C+ clonotypes were found to rank among the top 10 CD8+ clonotypes and to make up roughly 1.0-7.0% of CD8+ T cells. Those dominant clonotypes were again the most abundant among CD3+CD56-NKG2C+ cells in a handful of donors, at about 25-60.1%.

In regard to this clonotype: The antigen it recognizes is unknown.

To determine HCMV serostatus, a commercial ELISA kit was used to detect HCMV-specific IgG in serum. Ficoll density gradient centrifugation was used to isolate peripheral blood mononuclear cells from blood. Sequencing was performed on an Illumina HiSeq 2000. 5'RACE template switching, by which a universal primer site and unique molecular identifiers were added, was used to make TCR beta cDNA libraries. Priming for cDNA synthesis came from the TCR beta constant segment, and two successive PCR amplification steps followed. In the paper's pipeline: MIGEC was used to demultiplex reads and group reads by UMI, and MiTCR was used to assemble and quantify clonotypes. Only TCR cDNA sequences supported by at least two reads were kept to exclude erroneous sequences. The tcR package was used for downstream repertoire analysis, with clonotypes matched between fractions based on CDR3 nucleotide sequence plus V segment. VDJmatch was used to annotate antigen specificity against VDJdb, with one amino acid substitution in CDR3 permitted. TCRdb reprocessed the reads into one record per CDR3 protein sequence, lacking DNA. Here the V and J calls rest on TCRdb's processing, not on the authors' analysis. The sample table records a few hundred thousand distinct CDR3 sequences. The ten largest account for under 0.5% of the sample.

The TCR comes from a man aged 18 to 30 in good health. Donor details come from another sample of the same person, matched by shared clones. Source material: blood T cells: a sorted CD56 or NKG2C T cell subset, CD4+ or CD8+ T cells, or bulk PBMC T cells (not recorded which).

The CDR3 region reads CASAPGPISGYTDTQYF. The chain employs TRBV6-2 or TRBV6-3 and TRBJ2-3; TCRdb gives TRBD1 as the D gene, but with no DNA this cannot be confirmed. Reading from cysteine to phenylalanine, the CDR3 counts 17 amino acids. DNA for this receptor is not on file. Reading the germline V gene gives CDR1 MNHEY and CDR2 SVGEGT.